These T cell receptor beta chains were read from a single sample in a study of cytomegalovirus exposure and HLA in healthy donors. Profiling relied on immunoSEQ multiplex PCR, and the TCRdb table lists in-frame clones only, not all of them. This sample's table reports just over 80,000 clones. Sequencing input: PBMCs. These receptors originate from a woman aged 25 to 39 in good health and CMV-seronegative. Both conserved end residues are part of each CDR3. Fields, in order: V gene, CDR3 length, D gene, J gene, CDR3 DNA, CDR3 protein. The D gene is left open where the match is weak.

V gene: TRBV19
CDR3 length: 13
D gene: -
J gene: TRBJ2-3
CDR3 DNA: TGTGCCAGTAGTATAGACAGGAGGGATACGCAGTATTTT
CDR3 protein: CASSIDRRDTQYF

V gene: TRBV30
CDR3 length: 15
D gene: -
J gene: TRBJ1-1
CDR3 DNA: TGTGCCTGGCGACCACCATTGACGGAGTACACTGAAGCTTTCTTT
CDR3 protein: CAWRPPLTEYTEAFF

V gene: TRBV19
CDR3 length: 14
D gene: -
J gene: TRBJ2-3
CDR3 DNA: TGTGCCAGTAGTATAGGTAGCGTCACAGATACGCAGTATTTT
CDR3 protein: CASSIGSVTDTQYF

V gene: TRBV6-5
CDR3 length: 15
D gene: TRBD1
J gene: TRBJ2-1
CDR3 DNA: TGTGCCAGCAACAAGGACAGGAACCTTTACAATGAGCAGTTCTTC
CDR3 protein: CASNKDRNLYNEQFF

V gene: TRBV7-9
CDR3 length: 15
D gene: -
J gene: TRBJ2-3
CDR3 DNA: TGTGCCAGCAGCTTAGCAGGGGGAGTCACAGATACGCAGTATTTT
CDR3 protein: CASSLAGGVTDTQYF

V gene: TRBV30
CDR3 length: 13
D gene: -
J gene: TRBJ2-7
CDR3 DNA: TGTGCCTGGAGTGAGAGTTATATCTACGAGCAGTACTTC
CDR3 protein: CAWSESYIYEQYF

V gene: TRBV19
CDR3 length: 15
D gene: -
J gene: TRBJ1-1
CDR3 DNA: TGTGCCAGTAGTACTCTACAGGATTGGGGCACTGAAGCTTTCTTT
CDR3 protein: CASSTLQDWGTEAFF

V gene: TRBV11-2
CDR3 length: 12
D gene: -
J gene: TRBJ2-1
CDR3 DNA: TGTGCCAGCAGCCTAAGTATCGATGAGCAGTTCTTC
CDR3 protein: CASSLSIDEQFF

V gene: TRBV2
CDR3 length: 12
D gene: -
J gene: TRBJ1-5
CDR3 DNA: TGTGCCAGCAGTGACGGTCATCAGCCCCAGCATTTT
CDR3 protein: CASSDGHQPQHF

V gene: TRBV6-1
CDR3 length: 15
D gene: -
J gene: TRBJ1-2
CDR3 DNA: TGTGCCAGCAGTGAAGCGGGAGTACCTAACTATGGCTACACCTTC
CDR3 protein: CASSEAGVPNYGYTF